This T cell receptor beta chain was profiled in a study of T cell changes during pregnancy in multiple sclerosis. This table comes from immunoSEQ multiplex PCR, and its TCRdb copy is limited to in-frame clones, with some not included. The table has 45,000 to 60,000 clones, approximately 90% seen once. The CDR3 length is 14 residues. CDR1 and CDR2 from the germline V gene are MNHEY and SMNVEV (reference sequence). J was trimmed by 6 bases and V by 6 bases; bases with no gene match: 8. The receptor was isolated from a female donor with multiple sclerosis, enrolled in a pregnancy study. This chain joins TRBV27 and TRBJ2-7, with TRBD2 matching 10 bases. The sample consisted of CD4+ T cells from peripheral blood mononuclear cells, taken before pregnancy. As DNA, the CDR3 is TGTGCCAGCAGCTCCCTAGCGGGAGTGGCCGAGCAGTACTTC. Translating gives CASSSLAGVAEQYF.